The sequence of this T cell receptor (beta chain) was determined in a study of blood T cell repertoires in COVID-19. As for the study in general: Acute and convalescent COVID-19 samples came from the United States, Italy and Spain. T cells, B-cell-depleted T cells, or PBMCs supplied cDNA or gDNA.

Germline V lookup: CDR1 SGHNT, CDR2 YYREEE (reference sequence). The CDR3 is 15 amino acids. V was clipped by 4 bases and J by 2 bases; unmatched bases: 7. Original handling: Estimates of nucleated cell counts were drawn from the amplification of reference gene primers. Method: immunoSEQ multiplex PCR; TCRdb's copy keeps in-frame clones and lacks some. From that table come the V and J calls and clone size; the DNA was used to work out D and trimming. The table shows about 25,000 clones, with around nine tenths occurring only once. The genes are TRBV5-4 and TRBJ2-7; 9 nucleotides line up with TRBD1. The specimen was peripheral blood. This TCR was sampled from a man aged 65 to 79 with active COVID-19. Here the CDR3 reads CASSPPGQGTYEQYF. In DNA, the CDR3 is TGTGCCAGCAGCCCCCCGGGACAGGGCACCTACGAGCAGTACTTC. The full variable domain, rest sourced from reference TRBV5-4 and TRBJ2-7, is ETGVTQSPTHLIKTRGQQVTLRCSSQSGHNTVSWYQQALGQGPQFIFQYYREEENGRGNFPPRFSGLQFPNYSSELNVNALELDDSALYLCASSPPGQGTYEQYFGPGTRLTVT.